Below, one T cell receptor beta chain is given with its context. The table lists this clone with a count of one. The antigen it binds to is not known. No much larger clone is present one base from it, and per-base qualities are unavailable. The cohort consisted of some 670 healthy bone marrow donors. At the time of sampling, every cohort member was nominally healthy, though immune exposures that went unrecorded were likely present. The donor tested CMV seronegative and was one of the 352 seronegative cohort members. Each donor provided a peripheral blood sample, and peripheral blood mononuclear cells were used for TCR beta sequencing. Genomic DNA was extracted from the blood cell samples with the Qiagen DNeasy Blood Extraction Kit. Library preparation was by the immunoSEQ multiplex PCR assay. A mixture of 60 forward primers for TCR Vbeta segments and 13 reverse primers for TCR Jbeta segments was used in the multiplex PCR. Amplification of the CDR3 region of rearranged TCR beta genes was performed with a multiplex PCR assay on genomic DNA. The amplified TCR beta libraries were sequenced on the Illumina HiSeq System as 87-base-pair reads. Processing in the source paper ran as follows. Across the 670 or so repertoires, a later analysis counted tens of millions of unique TCR beta chains, 9 million to 14 million of which were shared by at least two donors. A nearest-neighbor algorithm error-corrected the raw reads and collapsed the reads into unique sequences, merging closely related sequences to remove PCR and sequencing errors. CDR3 sequences were aligned to IMGT reference sequences to assign V, D and J gene segments. Each retained sequence needed at least a six-nucleotide match to both a V gene segment and a J gene segment. Rearrangements were called productive when the CDR3 lacked stop codons and stayed in frame with V and J; all others were non-productive. CDR3 was defined by IMGT convention, running from the second conserved V-encoded cysteine to the conserved J-encoded phenylalanine. Sequences without an unambiguous match to a single V gene segment were excluded from the earlier analysis of about 600 of the donors. An earlier analysis of almost 600 of the donors classified V segments as functional when productive rearrangements were above 56.7% and as segregating when the standard deviation between donors was above 5%. A statistical classification framework was built for diagnosing cytomegalovirus status from the catalog of TCR beta chain sequences. In a later analysis, TCR nucleotide sequences were compared against IMGT/GENE-DB human TR gene sequences so that V and J genes could be assigned. Using the TCRdist pipeline, a later analysis assigned CDR3 sequences along with most-parsimonious VDJ recombination scenarios. In a later analysis, each TCR beta chain was defined by its CDR3 amino acid sequence together with its V-gene family, and reads lacking a unique V-gene family were excluded. A later analysis removed roughly 590 highly shared, low-generation-probability nucleotide sequences to deal with suspected cross-contamination and a sequencing artifact. For each public chain, a later analysis derived a clonal expansion index from normalized ranks of inferred template counts within each repertoire. In a later analysis, generation probabilities were computed using a VDJ recombination model fitted to out-of-frame rearrangements, and the results were checked against IGoR. A later analysis scored TCR-TCR, TCR-HLA and TCR-CMV co-occurrence with hypergeometric tests, applying a repertoire-size bias correction to TCR pairs. A later analysis estimated false discovery rates by permuting HLA or CMV assignments 20 times. In a later analysis, co-occurring TCRs were grouped using DBSCAN, and TCRdist sequence similarity was added for clustering within HLA-allele-positive subsets. Repertoires with fewer than 30,000 or more than 120,000 public chains were left out of co-occurrence clustering, as were about five repertoires with anomalous nucleotide sharing. Sourced from immuneACCESS, this table was stored by TCRdb with only in-frame sequences that have V and J called. A share of the clones is absent; for the studies checked, an unresolved V gene accounts for under half, and the remainder has no known explanation. V, J and clone size reflect that table, while D and trimming were determined from the DNA. Within this sample are approximately 140,000 clones, with roughly 77% of them counted one time only. Jointly, the top ten make up about 3.1% of the sample.

This sample was taken from a study of cytomegalovirus exposure and HLA in healthy donors (dated by TCRdb to about 2017). Looking at the study overall: An earlier analysis of around 600 of the donors reported roughly 270 Gb of sequence data and 117 million unique TCR beta sequences from approximately 180 million T cells. Donor age, sex, ethnicity and CMV serostatus were compiled together with the repertoire data. In the later analysis, no new phenotypic data were used to find candidate immune exposures; instead, reliance was placed on TCR beta sequences and their occurrence across donors. In a later genetic analysis, genome-wide SNP genotypes for about 55% of the roughly 670 donors were used, and that subset was treated as a discovery cohort. Among 300 to 500 genotyped donors of the cohort, an average of approximately 220,000 unique TCR beta nucleotide sequences was sequenced per donor, of which 15% to 20% were non-productive. An early release that covered several hundred HLA-typed donors contained approximately 300 gigabases of sequencing data and tens of millions of unique TCR sequences. Typing coverage differed by locus: A, B, C, DRB1 and DQB1 were typed in roughly 620-630 donors, DQA1 in about 560, DPA1 in over 600, and DPB1 in roughly 450. The aim of the study was to test whether cataloging public T cell receptors could identify signatures of past pathogen exposure. Every repertoire in the discovery cohort had been generated on one and the same sequencing platform. An earlier analysis of fewer than 700 of the donors applied high-throughput TCR beta sequencing to assess whether each TCR beta V gene segment acted as functional or pseudogenic. A later analysis re-examined previously published TCR beta repertoires from just over 650 donors and added high-resolution HLA genotyping to investigate patterns of TCR occurrence. Four to six DR-DQ haplotypes were handled as single units for association and clustering, since linkage in the cohort was strong. To predict cytomegalovirus infection status, the study brought together high-throughput TCR immunosequencing, statistical association of individual TCRs with disease status, and machine learning. Besides the first cohort of about 730 subjects, a separate validation cohort made up of 120 different subjects was used. HLA typing included class I and class II loci at four-digit resolution. Among the approximately 400 genotyped donors, around 81% belonged to the genetic ancestry cluster associated with self-reported Caucasian donors. The T cell repertoires of around 670 subjects were profiled by immunosequencing and related to cytomegalovirus serostatus.

What the authors observed across the whole study: The sequencing pipeline was judged likely to have produced a cluster of highly shared sequence variants as a technical artifact. The classifier was reported to diagnose cytomegalovirus status with high specificity and sensitivity in both the original cohort and the validation cohort. A further reported finding was that TCR beta sequences accurately predicted the HLA-A and HLA-B alleles for most subjects in the first cohort. Broadly in line with IMGT annotations, most TCR beta V segments showed up in productive rearrangements about 87% or about 30% of the time in an earlier analysis of 587 of the donors. A later analysis found that TCR association rates varied across HLA loci, with DRB1 alleles showing the most associated TCRs and HLA-C alleles the fewest. A few of the identified cytomegalovirus-associated TCR beta chains were confirmed in vitro to be specific for cytomegalovirus antigens. Because counts were too low, roughly 16 rarely observed V segments, including chromosome 9 orphons, were excluded from the earlier analysis of 587 of the donors. Presence/absence analyses assumed roughly uniform sequencing depth across donors, an assumption that may not hold. Most TCR sequences were seen in very few donors, while some public TCRs were found in many individuals. A later analysis reported that several top co-occurrence clusters appeared linked to parvovirus B19, influenza, CMV and Epstein-Barr virus. At a false discovery rate of 0.05, a later analysis linked 16,951 TCR beta sequences to specific HLA alleles. The authors suggested that the approach could potentially be generalized to other disease states and immunological phenotypes. A later genetic analysis associated a missense DCLRE1C variant with V-gene and J-gene trimming of TCR beta chains, and an independent cohort replicated the association. The only immune exposure information available for the cohort was CMV serostatus. Compared with the roughly 700-donor mean, donors in an Asian-associated ancestry cluster had fewer N-insertions in productive TCRs, according to a later genetic analysis. Some IMGT-functional V segments, including TRBV6-2 and TRBV6-3, could not be distinguished by the 87-base-pair reads and were therefore excluded. The study listed 164 TCR beta chains as associated with cytomegalovirus. Correlated functional status among segregating V segments might be attributable to linkage disequilibrium, but an unknown experimental factor could not be ruled out. Assigning TCR associations to individual alleles was difficult when HLA alleles, especially DR and DQ, strongly co-occurred. HLA typing was unavailable for some donors at each locus, so association tests used only the typed subset. According to a later analysis, most CMV-associated TCR beta chains appeared to be HLA-restricted, and the HLA associations seemed to be driven largely by CMV exposure. This cohort had only TCR beta chains sequenced, and the lack of alpha or paired-chain data limited which features could be detected. Compared with equally common non-associated chains, HLA-associated TCR beta chains in a later analysis were more clonally expanded and had lower generation probabilities.

Its CDR3 holds 18 amino acids, cysteine through phenylalanine. The retained sequence is limited to the CDR3, 54 bases, with the frame set at the first base. V and J are trimmed by 3 bases and 2 bases, and the gene matches miss 9 bases of the junction. From a lookup of the germline V gene, CDR1 and CDR2 are MDHEN and SYDVKM. Recombination linked TRBV28 to TRBJ2-2; 10 bases in between match TRBD1. The specimen was PBMCs. The TCR sequence derives from a female donor in good health and CMV-seronegative. The nucleotide sequence reads TGTGCCAGCAGTTTGGACAAATGGGACAGGGGTAACACCGGGGAGCTGTTTTTT. This encodes CASSLDKWDRGNTGELFF.